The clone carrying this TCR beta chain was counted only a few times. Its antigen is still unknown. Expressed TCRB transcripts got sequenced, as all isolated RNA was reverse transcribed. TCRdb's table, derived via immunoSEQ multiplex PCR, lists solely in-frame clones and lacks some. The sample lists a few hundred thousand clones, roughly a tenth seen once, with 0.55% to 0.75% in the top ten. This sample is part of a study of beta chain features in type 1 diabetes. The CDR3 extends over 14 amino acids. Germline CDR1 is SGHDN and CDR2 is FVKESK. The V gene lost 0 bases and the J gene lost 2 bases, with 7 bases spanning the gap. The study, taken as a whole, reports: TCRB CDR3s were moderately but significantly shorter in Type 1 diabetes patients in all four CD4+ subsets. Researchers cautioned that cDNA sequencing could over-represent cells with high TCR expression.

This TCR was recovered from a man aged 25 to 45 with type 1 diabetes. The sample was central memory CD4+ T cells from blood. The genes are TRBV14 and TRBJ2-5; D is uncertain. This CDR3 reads CASSQEYGQETQYF. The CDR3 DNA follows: TGTGCCAGCAGCCAAGAATATGGGCAAGAGACCCAGTACTTC.